Following are 17 T cell receptor beta chains from one sample sequenced in a study of CD8 T cells in Susac syndrome. RNA was extracted with the RNeasy kit, and a quantity of roughly 0.45 to 1 ug was reverse transcribed using random hexamers. Each CDR3 protein is one row after TCRdb ran MiXCR on the immunoSEQ multiplex PCR reads. Of a few hundred thousand distinct CDR3 sequences listed, 80% to 95% are singletons. Sequenced input: CD8+ T cells from PBMCs. Receptor source: a human donor with multiple sclerosis.

The chain has TRBV7-9 and TRBJ2-5; TRBD1 matches at 8 bases. V shed 5 bases and J 5 bases; nucleotides not matched to a gene: 13. Germline V gene sequence: CDR1 SEHNR, CDR2 FQNEAQ (reference sequence). The length of the CDR3 is 16 residues. CDR3 residues: CASSPTSQGAKETQYF. Written as DNA, the CDR3 is TGTGCCAGCAGCCCGACATCCCAGGGGGCCAAGGAGACCCAGTACTTC.

The chain recombines TRBV7-9 with TRBJ1-4; D call uncertain. This CDR3 contains 16 residues. CDR1 is SEHNR, CDR2 FQNEAQ, per germline (reference sequence). The V gene lost 3 bases and the J gene lost 0 bases, with 11 bases spanning the gap. CDR3 bases: TGTGCCAGCAGCTTCACGAGTCTTACAACTAATGAAAAACTGTTTTTT. Translation gives CASSFTSLTTNEKLFF.

This rearrangement joins TRBV29-1 to TRBJ1-1, with D unclear. Trimming cost V 0 bases and J 5 bases, with 13 bases left between them. The CDR3 runs 14 residues. CDR1 is SQVTM and CDR2 is ANQGSEA in the germline V gene. The CDR3 here is CSVEDEAGRTEAFF. Written as DNA, the CDR3 is TGCAGCGTTGAAGATGAGGCGGGGAGGACTGAAGCTTTCTTT.

The chain links TRBV6-2 or TRBV6-3 to TRBJ2-4; 15 bases agree with TRBD2. The CDR3 length is 22 residues. Germline values: CDR1 MNHEY, CDR2 SVGEGT. Trimming took 2 bases from V and 1 from J; bases not matched to a gene: 15. CDR3 protein: CASSYANYRTSGRAWAKNIQYF. The CDR3 DNA reads as TGTGCCAGCAGTTACGCCAACTACAGGACTAGCGGGAGGGCCTGGGCCAAAAACATTCAGTACTTC.

The chain is built from TRBV30 and TRBJ2-7; the D gene could be TRBD1 or TRBD2 (6 bases each). V gave up 3 bases and J gave up 2 bases, with 8 bases separating them. Germline CDR1 and CDR2: GTSNPN and SVGIG (reference sequence). CDR3 length: 12 residues. This CDR3 is CAWRRGAYEQYF. The CDR3 DNA follows: TGTGCCTGGAGGAGGGGGGCCTACGAGCAGTACTTC.

J is TRBJ1-4 and V is TRBV7-8; a possible D gene is TRBD1 (5 bases). The CDR3 spans 16 residues. V was pared by 5 bases and J by 1 base, with 14 bases between. In germline, CDR1 is SGHVS, CDR2 FQNEAQ. DNA for the CDR3: TGTGCCAGCAGCCCAGGGTGGGGTGTAACTAATGAAAAACTGTTTTTT. Amino acids: CASSPGWGVTNEKLFF.

Only one count was recorded for this clonotype. One junction end disagrees with the germline gene, perhaps due to a read error. The V gene is TRBV7-7, the J gene TRBJ2-2; 10 nucleotides line up with TRBD2. The CDR3 runs 16 residues. Germline V CDR1 and CDR2: SSHAT, FNYEAQ (reference sequence). CDR3 coding DNA: TGTGCTAGCAGCTTGTCTAGCGGGGGGAACACCGGGGAGCTGTTTTTT. This encodes CASSLSSGGNTGELFF.

This clonotype was detected once. The chain joins TRBV14 to TRBJ2-7; possibly TRBD1 for D (5 bases). Germline V lookup: CDR1 SGHDN, CDR2 FVKESK. With 0 bases removed from V and 4 bases from J, the gap between germline ends came to 10 bases. This CDR3 is 14 amino acids long. In DNA, the CDR3 is TGTGCCAGCAGCCAAGATCTGGACAAGTACGAGCAGTACTTC. The encoded protein is CASSQDLDKYEQYF.

This clonotype was detected only once. The chain recombines TRBV6-5 with TRBJ2-3; either TRBD1 or TRBD2 may fit D (5 bases each). This CDR3 region has 14 residues. Between the trimmed V and J ends, which lost 2 bases and 6 bases, there was a span of 12 bases. Germline assignment: CDR1 MNHEY and CDR2 SVGAGI. CDR3 in amino acids: CASSYVGVWDTQYF. For the CDR3, the DNA is TGTGCCAGCAGTTACGTGGGGGTATGGGATACGCAGTATTTT.

The V call is TRBV6-5, the J call TRBJ1-1; D gene unclear. The CDR3 covers 12 residues. Looked up from germline, CDR1 is MNHEY and CDR2 is SVGAGI. V lost 2 bases and J lost 6, with 7 bases in between. In nucleotides, the CDR3 is TGTGCCAGCAGTTACGGTGGATCTGAAGCTTTCTTT. Its translation is CASSYGGSEAFF.

The gene calls are TRBV12-3 or TRBV12-4 and TRBJ1-5; possibly TRBD1 for D (5 bases). Between the trimmed V and J ends, which lost 5 bases and 4 bases, there was a span of 15 bases. The CDR3 contains 15 residues. This CDR3 reads CASSDSYVRNQPQHF. CDR3 DNA sequence: TGTGCCAGCAGTGACAGTTACGTCCGTAATCAGCCCCAGCATTTT.

This chain links TRBV2 with TRBJ2-7; D uncertain. CDR1 is SNHLY and CDR2 is FYNNEI in the germline V gene. The CDR3 is 13 amino acids. With 3 bases removed from V and 0 bases from J, the gap between germline ends came to 6 bases. The DNA of the CDR3 is TGTGCCAGCAGTGAGGCAGCCTCCTACGAGCAGTACTTC. Protein sequence: CASSEAASYEQYF.

The rearrangement links TRBV5-1 to TRBJ2-7; TRBD1 agrees at 8 bases. V was pared by 4 bases and J by 4 bases, with 10 bases of the junction left unmatched. This CDR3 contains 15 residues. Germline assignment: CDR1 SGHRS and CDR2 YFSETQ. The CDR3 reads CASSPGQGVDYEQYF. The CDR3 DNA reads as TGCGCCAGCAGCCCCGGACAGGGTGTGGATTACGAGCAGTACTTC.

This chain uses TRBV7-6 with TRBJ2-1, with 11 positions matching TRBD1. The CDR3 covers 18 residues. The germline V gene has CDR1 SGHVS and CDR2 FNYEAQ. V shed 1 base, J shed 3 bases, and the junction held 8 bases outside the gene matches. The CDR3 reads CASSLVAGQGAVYNEQFF. As DNA, the CDR3 is TGTGCCAGCAGCTTAGTGGCCGGACAGGGGGCTGTCTACAATGAGCAGTTCTTC.

The V gene is TRBV7-8, the J gene TRBJ2-5, with TRBD1 matching over 8 bases. This CDR3 has 17 amino acids. Germline CDR1 and CDR2: SGHVS and FQNEAQ. Trimming at V came to 1 base and at J to 0 bases, leaving 7 bases not matched to a gene. For the CDR3, the DNA is TGTGCCAGCAGCTTAGGGGGGACAGGACGTGACCAAGAGACCCAGTACTTC. Translation gives CASSLGGTGRDQETQYF.

This chain connects TRBV4-3 to TRBJ2-3; weak D call: TRBD2 (6 bases). Per the germline V gene, CDR1 is LGHNA and CDR2 is YSLEER. The CDR3 covers 15 residues. Trimming stripped 1 base from V and 1 base from J, with 9 bases between. The CDR3 DNA reads TGCGCCAGCAGCCAAGGGACTACTGGCACAGATACGCAGTATTTT. It translates to CASSQGTTGTDTQYF.

The V gene is TRBV21-1, the J gene TRBJ1-2. TRBV21-1 is recorded as a pseudogene. CDR3 length: 12 amino acids. The CDR3 sequence is CASRGGWGGYTF. CDR3 DNA sequence: TGTGCCAGCAGGGGCGGGTGGGGTGGCTACACCTTC.